A single sample gave rise to the 22 T cell receptor beta chains below, sequenced in a study of blood T cell repertoires in COVID-19. Profiling relied on immunoSEQ multiplex PCR, and the TCRdb table lists in-frame clones only, not all of them. The table has approximately 65,000 clones, roughly 84% seen once. Sequencing used peripheral blood. The receptor set was obtained from a woman aged 80 or over with active or convalescent COVID-19.

Comments on this clone: Other DNA sequences in the sample encode the same CDR3. The V and J genes are TRBV10-3 and TRBJ1-4; 9 bases agree with TRBD1. Unmatched junction bases numbered 6, after V lost 2 bases and J lost 8 bases. The CDR3 runs to 15 residues. Germline V gene sequence: CDR1 ENHRY, CDR2 SYGVKD. CDR3 bases: TGTGCCATCAGTGAGCAGGGACAGGGAGGGGAAAAACTGTTTTTT. Encoded protein: CAISEQGQGGEKLFF.

The chain has TRBV19 and TRBJ1-1, with D perhaps matching TRBD1 (6 bases). The germline CDR1 and CDR2 sequences are LNHDA and SQIVND (reference sequence). V dropped 5 bases and J dropped 11 bases, with 18 bases sitting between them. The CDR3 totals 13 residues. CDR3 DNA sequence: TGTGCCAGTAGTTATACAACAGGGCATGCCGCTTTCTTT. This sequence encodes CASSYTTGHAAFF.

The genes are TRBV3-1 (or the pseudogene TRBV3-2) and TRBJ2-7; TRBD2 matches at 8 bases. This CDR3 region has 16 residues. J lost 0 bases, V lost 2 bases, and 6 bases had no gene match. The germline gives CDR1 LGHDT, CDR2 YNNKEL (reference sequence). The CDR3 sequence is CASSQPQSGGSYEQYF. The DNA of the CDR3 is TGTGCCAGCAGCCAACCTCAGAGCGGGGGCTCCTACGAGCAGTACTTC.

The genes are TRBV20-1 and TRBJ1-2; D remains ambiguous. The CDR3 spans 11 residues. The V end lost 5 bases, the J end lost 6 bases, and 10 bases lay between the germline ends. From germline, CDR1 is DFQATT and CDR2 SNEGSKA (reference sequence). CDR3 protein: CSAGREDGYTF. The CDR3 nucleotides read TGCAGTGCTGGGCGGGAGGATGGCTACACCTTC.

Notes on this clone: Other nucleotide sequences from this sample produce the same CDR3. V and J are TRBV7-9 and TRBJ1-1; D may be TRBD1 (5 bases). The CDR3 covers 15 residues. CDR1 and CDR2 from the germline V gene are SEHNR and FQNEAQ (reference sequence). Trimming took 3 bases from V and 3 from J, leaving 14 bases between them. The CDR3 DNA reads as TGTGCCAGCAGCTTGTATCAGGGCAGGGACACTGAAGCTTTCTTT. As protein: CASSLYQGRDTEAFF.

The V call is TRBV5-1, the J call TRBJ2-1; TRBD1 aligns across 7 bases. This CDR3 region has 15 residues. V lost 0 bases, J lost 4 bases, and 4 bases stayed unmatched. Per the germline V gene, CDR1 is SGHRS and CDR2 is YFSETQ. The CDR3, as DNA: TGCGCCAGCAGCTTGGGACAGGGAACATACAATGAGCAGTTCTTC. Amino acids: CASSLGQGTYNEQFF.

The table lists this clone with many counts. The V call is TRBV5-1, the J call TRBJ2-7; maybe TRBD2 (6 bases). The V gene's germline CDR1 is SGHRS and CDR2 YFSETQ. Trimming cost V 0 bases and J 2 bases, with 15 bases left between them. The CDR3 runs to 16 residues. This CDR3 reads CASSLVLGGVPYEQYF. The CDR3 DNA sequence: TGCGCCAGCAGCTTGGTTTTAGGAGGGGTACCCTACGAGCAGTACTTC. The whole variable domain, remainder taken from reference TRBV5-1 and TRBJ2-7, is KAGVTQTPRYLIKTRGQQVTLSCSPISGHRSVSWYQQTPGQGLQFLFEYFSETQRNKGNFPGRFSGRQFSNSRSEMNVSTLELGDSALYLCASSLVLGGVPYEQYFGPGTRLTVT.

This clone was seen a handful of times. This chain uses TRBV10-2 with TRBJ1-5, with 7 positions matching TRBD1. With V trimmed by 6 bases and J by 4 bases, 15 bases remained unmatched. CDR1 is WSHSY and CDR2 is SAAADI in the germline V gene. The CDR3 contains 17 residues. This chain's CDR3 is CASSQHGDPGGNQPQHF. The DNA for the CDR3 is TGCGCCAGCAGCCAACACGGGGACCCAGGGGGAAATCAGCCCCAGCATTTT.

The rearrangement uses TRBV18 and TRBJ1-1; 7 bases match TRBD1. Per germline, CDR1 KGHSH and CDR2 LQKENI. The CDR3 length is 14 residues. V was clipped by 7 bases and J by 3 bases; unmatched bases: 8. As DNA, the CDR3 is TGTGCCAGCTTCGTACAGGGGATGGACACTGAAGCTTTCTTT. Residues: CASFVQGMDTEAFF.

This chain links TRBV5-6 with TRBJ2-4, with D perhaps TRBD1 (6 bases). The germline V gene encodes CDR1 SGHDT and CDR2 YYEEEE. The CDR3 runs to 15 residues. Trimming removed 4 bases at V and 2 bases at J, with 13 bases between. CDR3 sequence reads: CASSIPGGSKNIQYF. CDR3 sequence (DNA): TGTGCCAGCAGCATACCTGGGGGCTCCAAAAACATTCAGTACTTC.

The CDR3 coding sequence is TGTGCCAGCATCAACGGGAGGGGAAGTGGACAGACAGATACGCAGTATTTT. Residues: CASINGRGSGQTDTQYF. V usage is TRBV11-2 and J usage is TRBJ2-3, with 8 positions matching TRBD2. The CDR3 contains 17 residues. From germline, CDR1 is SGHAT and CDR2 FQNNGV. The ends lost 7 bases at V and 3 bases at J; junction bases unmatched: 15.

V and J are TRBV19 and TRBJ1-5, with TRBD1 matching over 7 bases. Germline V gives CDR1 LNHDA, CDR2 SQIVND (reference sequence). The V and J ends lost 4 bases and 0 bases, in that order; junction bases with no gene match: 12. The CDR3 extends over 18 amino acids. CDR3 loop: CASSTRGQREYSNQPQHF. In DNA form, the CDR3 reads TGTGCCAGTAGTACGCGGGGACAGCGAGAATATAGCAATCAGCCCCAGCATTTT.

Comments on this clone: Germline is not matched at one junction end, which may reflect a read error. The chain employs TRBV5-1 and TRBJ2-2; the match to TRBD2 covers 9 bases. The CDR3 is 19 residues long. CDR1 is SGHRS, CDR2 YFSETQ, per germline. In DNA form, the CDR3 reads TGCGCCCGCAGCGGGGGGCCCGCGGGGGGAGGAGCGAACACCGGGGAGCTGTTTTTT. Its protein is CARSGGPAGGGANTGELFF.

This clone was observed a few times. The genes are TRBV10-3 and TRBJ2-1; 10 nucleotides match TRBD2. Germline CDR1 is ENHRY and CDR2 is SYGVKD. The CDR3 contains 12 residues. J was trimmed by 6 bases and V by 8 bases; bases with no gene match: 1. In nucleotides, the CDR3 is TGTGCCATCGAGCGGGGGGGCAATGAGCAGTTCTTC. Translation: CAIERGGNEQFF.

This clone occurred a few times. The chain uses TRBV3-1 (or the pseudogene TRBV3-2) and TRBJ2-5; D may be TRBD2 (6 bases). V gave up 6 bases and J gave up 4 bases, with 12 bases separating them. This CDR3 has 13 amino acids. The germline CDR1 and CDR2 sequences are LGHDT and YNNKEL (reference sequence). CDR3 DNA: TGTGCCAGCAGGGGACTGTATGTAGAGACCCAGTACTTC. Translation: CASRGLYVETQYF.

The chain links TRBV18 to TRBJ1-3; weak D call: TRBD1 (5 bases). V shed 3 bases and J shed 3 bases, with 15 bases lying between them. The V gene's germline CDR1 is KGHSH and CDR2 LQKENI. This CDR3 spans 16 amino acids. CDR3 in amino acids: CASSPVANQGGNTIYF. The CDR3 DNA sequence: TGTGCCAGCTCACCGGTGGCCAACCAGGGTGGAAACACCATATATTTT.

The chain recombines TRBV4-1 with TRBJ1-3, with a tentative D call TRBD1 (6 bases). V was trimmed by 0 bases and J by 0 bases, leaving 9 bases between them. This CDR3 spans 16 amino acids. Germline V gives CDR1 MGHRA, CDR2 YSYEKL. CDR3 sequence: CASSQDGRGSGNTIYF. The CDR3 DNA reads as TGCGCCAGCAGCCAAGATGGCAGGGGCTCTGGAAACACCATATATTTT.

The chain uses TRBV7-3 and TRBJ2-3; 13 bases fit TRBD2. V was pared by 5 bases and J by 1 base, with 18 bases of the junction left unmatched. The germline V gene encodes CDR1 SGHTA and CDR2 FQGTGA. The CDR3 is made up of 21 amino acids. CDR3: CASSPALAGGPNRQGTDTQYF. DNA for the CDR3: TGTGCCAGCAGCCCGGCACTAGCGGGGGGGCCCAACCGGCAGGGCACAGATACGCAGTATTTT.

V and J are TRBV2 and TRBJ1-1; the D gene is possibly TRBD1 (5 bases). The germline V gene has CDR1 SNHLY and CDR2 FYNNEI. CDR3 length: 13 amino acids. The ends were cut back, 8 bases at V and 4 bases at J, with 14 bases in the middle. The DNA of the CDR3 is TGTGCCAGCCAGGGTGAATTTAGCACTGAAGCTTTCTTT. Its translation: CASQGEFSTEAFF.

V is TRBV6-5 and J is TRBJ1-3; TRBD1 matches at 7 bases. From germline, CDR1 is MNHEY and CDR2 SVGAGI. The CDR3 spans 15 residues. With 5 bases clipped from V and 3 bases from J, the junction kept 7 bases outside the gene matches. The CDR3 sequence: CASSPEGAVGNTIYF. The DNA of the CDR3 is TGTGCCAGCAGTCCCGAGGGGGCAGTTGGAAACACCATATATTTT.

The rearrangement links TRBV19 to TRBJ1-4; tentatively, D is TRBD1 (5 bases). The length of the CDR3 is 12 residues. V was cut by 4 bases and J by 17 bases, with 17 bases left in between. Germline V gene sequence: CDR1 LNHDA, CDR2 SQIVND (reference sequence). CDR3 amino acids: CASSTPAGIGFF. In DNA form, the CDR3 reads TGTGCCAGTAGTACCCCCGCAGGGATAGGTTTTTTT. Full variable domain (outside the CDR3, taken from reference TRBV19 and TRBJ1-4): DGGITQSPKYLFRKEGQNVTLSCEQNLNHDAMYWYRQDPGQGLRLIYYSQIVNDFQKGDIAEGYSVSREKKESFPLTVTSAQKNPTAFYLCASSTPAGIGFFGSGTQLSVL.

This clone showed up just once. The rearrangement joins TRBV3-1 (or the pseudogene TRBV3-2) to TRBJ1-1, with unresolved D. The CDR3 consists of 14 residues. The germline V gene encodes CDR1 LGHDT and CDR2 YNNKEL (reference sequence). V lost 4 bases and J lost 2, with 11 bases in between. The CDR3 reads CASSPNSHNTEAFF. The DNA of the CDR3 is TGTGCCAGCAGCCCAAATAGCCATAACACTGAAGCTTTCTTT.